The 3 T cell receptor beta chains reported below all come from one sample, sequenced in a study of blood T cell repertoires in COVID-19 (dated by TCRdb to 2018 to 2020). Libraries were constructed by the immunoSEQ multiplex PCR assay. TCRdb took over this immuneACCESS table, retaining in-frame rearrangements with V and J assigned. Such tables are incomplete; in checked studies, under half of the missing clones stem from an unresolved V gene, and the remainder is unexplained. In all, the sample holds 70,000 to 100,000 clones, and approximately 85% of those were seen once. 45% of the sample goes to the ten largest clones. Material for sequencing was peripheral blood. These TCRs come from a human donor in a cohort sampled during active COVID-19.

The CDR3 spells CASSQTIDRDTGELFF. Here the CDR3 DNA reads TGTGCCAGCTCACAGACCATAGACAGGGACACCGGGGAGCTGTTTTTT. V usage is TRBV18 and J usage is TRBJ2-2, with TRBD1 matching over 7 bases. The junction had 8 bases not matched to a gene; V was cut back by 4 bases and J by 3 bases. CDR1 and CDR2 from the germline V gene are KGHSH and LQKENI. This CDR3 is 16 amino acids long.

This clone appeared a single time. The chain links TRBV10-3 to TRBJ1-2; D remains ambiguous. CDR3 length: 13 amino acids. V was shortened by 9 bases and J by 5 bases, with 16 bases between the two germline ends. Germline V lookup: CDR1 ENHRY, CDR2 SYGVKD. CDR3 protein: CAMTDPRAYGYTF. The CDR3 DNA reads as TGTGCCATGACCGACCCCCGAGCGTATGGCTACACCTTC.

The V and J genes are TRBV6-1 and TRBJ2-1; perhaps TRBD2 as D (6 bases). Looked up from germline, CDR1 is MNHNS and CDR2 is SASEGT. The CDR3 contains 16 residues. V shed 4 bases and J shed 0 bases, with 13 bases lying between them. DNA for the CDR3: TGTGCCAGCAGTGGGTACGTCGGGAGCTCCTACAATGAGCAGTTCTTC. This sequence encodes CASSGYVGSSYNEQFF.